What follows are 11 T cell receptor beta chains derived from one specimen sequenced in a study of control samples from healthy donors and cancer patients. Produced via immunoSEQ multiplex PCR; TCRdb's table is partial and in-frame only. The sample has hundreds of thousands of clones, 90% seen once. What was sequenced was PBMCs. These receptors all stem from a man aged 35 to 55 with head and neck cancer.

The chain links TRBV21-1 to TRBJ1-6; the tabulated D call, TRBD1, remains unverified against the DNA. TRBV21-1 represents a pseudogene. The CDR3 spans 21 residues. The DNA of the CDR3 is TGTGCCAGCAGCAGACACCGGGACAGAGTTTCCTCGAGCTCCTATAATTCACCCCTCCACTTT. Translated, it gives CASSRHRDRVSSSSYNSPLHF.

CDR3 sequence: CASSQKRGDSESYEQYF. The CDR3 DNA follows: TGTGCCAGCAGCCAAAAAAGGGGGGACAGCGAGTCCTACGAGCAGTACTTC. This chain connects TRBV7-2 to TRBJ2-7, with D perhaps matching TRBD1 (7 bases). The CDR3 is 17 residues long. The germline V gene encodes CDR1 SGHTA and CDR2 FQGNSA. Deletions cut 5 bases from V and 1 base from J, with 21 bases between.

A note on this clone: The sample holds other DNA sequences that translate to the same CDR3. The V and J genes are TRBV29-1 and TRBJ1-1; no reliable D call. CDR1 and CDR2 from the germline V gene are SQVTM and ANQGSEA. The CDR3 length is 11 residues. The V end lost 1 base, the J end lost 3 bases, and 3 bases lay between the germline ends. Here the CDR3 DNA reads TGCAGCGTTGAAGGAGACACTGAAGCTTTCTTT. Translation: CSVEGDTEAFF.

The chain combines TRBV6-5 with TRBJ2-5; no firm D call. The CDR3 runs 13 residues. CDR1 is MNHEY and CDR2 is SVGAGI in the germline V gene. V lost 5 bases and J 5 bases, leaving 12 bases between the germline ends. The CDR3 coding sequence is TGTGCCAGCAGTCTAGGGATGGGGGAGACCCAGTACTTC. Translation: CASSLGMGETQYF.

The gene calls are TRBV24-1 and TRBJ2-1, with 7 nucleotides matching TRBD2. CDR3 size: 14 residues. Germline V gene data show CDR1 as KGHDR and CDR2 as SFDVKD. Losses at the gene ends were 6 bases for V and 6 bases for J; bases not matched to a gene: 7. CDR3 protein: CATSSGIGVNEQFF. The CDR3, as DNA: TGTGCCACCAGTAGCGGGATTGGGGTCAATGAGCAGTTCTTC.

The CDR3 DNA reads TGTGCCAGCAGCTGGGGACAGGCCTTCGAATACGAGCAGTACTTC. It translates to CASSWGQAFEYEQYF. The chain links TRBV7-2 to TRBJ2-7; 8 nucleotides agree with TRBD1. J was trimmed by 4 bases and V by 4 bases; bases with no gene match: 9. The CDR3 covers 15 residues. Germline CDR1 reads SGHTA; CDR2 reads FQGNSA.

The V gene is TRBV20-1, the J gene TRBJ1-6; a possible D gene is TRBD1 (5 bases). Germline V lookup: CDR1 DFQATT, CDR2 SNEGSKA (reference sequence). V lost 3 bases, J lost 9 bases, and 12 bases lay in between. CDR3 length equals 13 residues. CDR3 protein: CSASYRGGSPLHF. CDR3 DNA: TGCAGTGCTAGTTATAGGGGTGGTTCACCCCTCCACTTT.

This chain uses TRBV14 with TRBJ2-7; D ambiguous. The CDR3 consists of 14 residues. Germline values: CDR1 SGHDN, CDR2 FVKESK. The V end was cut by 0 bases, the J end by 1 base, with 7 bases between. The CDR3 DNA reads as TGTGCCAGCAGCCAAGAAGGTACTTCCTACGAGCAGTACTTC. It yields the protein CASSQEGTSYEQYF.

The chain recombines TRBV7-2 with TRBJ1-5; D is possibly TRBD1 (5 bases). V was clipped by 3 bases and J by 5 bases, with 11 bases between them. The CDR3 extends over 14 amino acids. The germline V gene encodes CDR1 SGHTA and CDR2 FQGNSA. CDR3 residues: CASSLGGTYQPQHF. DNA of the CDR3: TGTGCCAGCAGCTTGGGGGGGACCTATCAGCCCCAGCATTTT.

V usage is TRBV19 and J usage is TRBJ1-3; D not resolved. The CDR3 covers 15 residues. Trimming stripped 1 base from V and 4 bases from J, with 11 bases between. Germline V CDR1 and CDR2: LNHDA, SQIVND (reference sequence). CDR3 amino acids: CASSIVSGTGNTIYF. The DNA of the CDR3 is TGTGCCAGTAGTATAGTTTCGGGCACCGGAAACACCATATATTTT.

The chain is built from TRBV18 and TRBJ1-4, with D uncertain. The CDR3 covers 13 residues. Trimming shortened V by 0 bases and J by 4 bases, and 3 bases separated the two germline ends. Germline loops: CDR1 KGHSH, CDR2 LQKENI. The CDR3 DNA reads TGTGCCAGCTCACCACCGTTTAATGAAAAACTGTTTTTT. This sequence encodes CASSPPFNEKLFF. The full variable domain, rest sourced from reference TRBV18 and TRBJ1-4, is NAGVMQNPRHLVRRRGQEARLRCSPMKGHSHVYWYRQLPEEGLKFMVYLQKENIIDESGMPKERFSAEFPKEGPSILRIQQVVRGDSAAYFCASSPPFNEKLFFGSGTQLSVL.